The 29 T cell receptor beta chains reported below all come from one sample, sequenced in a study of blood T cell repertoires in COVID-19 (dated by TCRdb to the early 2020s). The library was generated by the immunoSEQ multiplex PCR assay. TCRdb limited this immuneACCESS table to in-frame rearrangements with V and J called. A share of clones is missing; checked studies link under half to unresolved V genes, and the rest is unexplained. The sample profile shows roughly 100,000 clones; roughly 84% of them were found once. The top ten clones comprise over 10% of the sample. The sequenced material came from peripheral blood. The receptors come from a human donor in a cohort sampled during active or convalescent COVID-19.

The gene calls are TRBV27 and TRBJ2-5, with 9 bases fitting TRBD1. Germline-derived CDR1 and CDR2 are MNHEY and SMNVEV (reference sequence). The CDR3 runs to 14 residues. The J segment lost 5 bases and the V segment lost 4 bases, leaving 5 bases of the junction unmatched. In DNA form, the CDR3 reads TGTGCCAGCAGTTCCTCGACAGGGGGTGAGACCCAGTACTTC. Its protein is CASSSSTGGETQYF.

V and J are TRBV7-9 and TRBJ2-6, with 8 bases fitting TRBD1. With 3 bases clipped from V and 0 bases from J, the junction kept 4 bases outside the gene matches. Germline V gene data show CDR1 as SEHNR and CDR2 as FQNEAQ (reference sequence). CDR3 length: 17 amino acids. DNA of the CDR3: TGTGCCAGCAGCTTGGGACAGGTTAGCTCTGGGGCCAACGTCCTGACTTTC. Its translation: CASSLGQVSSGANVLTF.

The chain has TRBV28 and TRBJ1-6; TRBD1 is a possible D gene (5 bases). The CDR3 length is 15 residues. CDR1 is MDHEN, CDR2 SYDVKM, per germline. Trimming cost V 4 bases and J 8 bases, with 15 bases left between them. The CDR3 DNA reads TGTGCCAGCAGTTCCCCCGTTGGGGCCTATTCACCCCTCCACTTT. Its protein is CASSSPVGAYSPLHF.

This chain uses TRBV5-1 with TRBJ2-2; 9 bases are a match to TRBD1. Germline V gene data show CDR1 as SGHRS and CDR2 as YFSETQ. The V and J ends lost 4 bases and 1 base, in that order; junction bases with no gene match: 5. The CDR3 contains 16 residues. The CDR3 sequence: CASSPQTGGNTGELFF. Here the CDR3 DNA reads TGCGCCAGCAGCCCACAGACAGGGGGGAACACCGGGGAGCTGTTTTTT.

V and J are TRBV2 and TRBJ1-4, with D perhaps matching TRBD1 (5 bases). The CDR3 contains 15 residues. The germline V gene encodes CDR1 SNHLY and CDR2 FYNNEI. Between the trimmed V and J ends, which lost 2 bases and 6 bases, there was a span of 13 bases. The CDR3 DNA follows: TGTGCCAGCAGTGAAAGGCGGGGGTTGGATGAAAAACTGTTTTTT. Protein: CASSERRGLDEKLFF.

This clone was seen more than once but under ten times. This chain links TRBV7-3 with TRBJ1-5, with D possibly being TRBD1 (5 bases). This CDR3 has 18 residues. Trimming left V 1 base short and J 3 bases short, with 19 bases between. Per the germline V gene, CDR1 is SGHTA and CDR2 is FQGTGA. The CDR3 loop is CASSLNWWRGVPNQPQHF. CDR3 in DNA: TGTGCCAGCAGCTTAAATTGGTGGAGGGGAGTTCCCAATCAGCCCCAGCATTTT.

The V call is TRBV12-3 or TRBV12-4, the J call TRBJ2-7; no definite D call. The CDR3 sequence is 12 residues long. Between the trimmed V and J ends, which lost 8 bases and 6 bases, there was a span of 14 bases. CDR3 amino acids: CASSPGNREQYF. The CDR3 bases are TGTGCCAGCTCTCCGGGTAATCGCGAGCAGTACTTC.

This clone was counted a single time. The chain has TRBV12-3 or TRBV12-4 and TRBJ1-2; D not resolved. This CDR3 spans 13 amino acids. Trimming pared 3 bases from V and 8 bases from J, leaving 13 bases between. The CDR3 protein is CASSLGRAPGYTF. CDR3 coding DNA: TGTGCCAGCAGTTTGGGGAGGGCCCCCGGCTACACCTTC.

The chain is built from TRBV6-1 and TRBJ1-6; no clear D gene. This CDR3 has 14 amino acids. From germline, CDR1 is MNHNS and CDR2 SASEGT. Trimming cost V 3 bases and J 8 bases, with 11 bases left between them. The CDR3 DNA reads TGTGCCAGCAGTGAGGTATTTGTAGATTCACCCCTCCACTTT. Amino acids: CASSEVFVDSPLHF.

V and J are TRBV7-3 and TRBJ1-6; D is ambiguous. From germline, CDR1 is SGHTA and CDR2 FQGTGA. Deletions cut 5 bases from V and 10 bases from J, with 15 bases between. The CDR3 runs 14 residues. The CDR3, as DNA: TGTGCCAGCAGCCCCTCGGGAGGGAAATCACCCCTCCACTTT. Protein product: CASSPSGGKSPLHF.

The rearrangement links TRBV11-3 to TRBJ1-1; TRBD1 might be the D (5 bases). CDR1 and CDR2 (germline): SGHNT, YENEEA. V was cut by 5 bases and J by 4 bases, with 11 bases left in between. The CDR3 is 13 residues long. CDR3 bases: TGTGCCAGCAGCCGTGTCGGGGGCACTGAAGCTTTCTTT. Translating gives CASSRVGGTEAFF.

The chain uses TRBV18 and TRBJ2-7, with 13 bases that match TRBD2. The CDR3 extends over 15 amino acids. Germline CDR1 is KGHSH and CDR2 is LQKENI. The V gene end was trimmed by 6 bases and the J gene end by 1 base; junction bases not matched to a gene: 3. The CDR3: CASSAGLAGSYEQYF. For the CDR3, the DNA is TGTGCCAGCTCGGCGGGACTAGCGGGGTCCTACGAGCAGTACTTC. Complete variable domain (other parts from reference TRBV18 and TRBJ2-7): NAGVMQNPRHLVRRRGQEARLRCSPMKGHSHVYWYRQLPEEGLKFMVYLQKENIIDESGMPKERFSAEFPKEGPSILRIQQVVRGDSAAYFCASSAGLAGSYEQYFGPGTRLTVT.

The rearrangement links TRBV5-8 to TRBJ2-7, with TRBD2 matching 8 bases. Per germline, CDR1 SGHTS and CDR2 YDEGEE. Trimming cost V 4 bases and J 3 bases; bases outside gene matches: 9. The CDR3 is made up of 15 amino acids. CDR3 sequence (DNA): TGTGCCAGCAGCCCCCGGGGGGGATGGAGCTACGAGCAGTACTTC. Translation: CASSPRGGWSYEQYF.

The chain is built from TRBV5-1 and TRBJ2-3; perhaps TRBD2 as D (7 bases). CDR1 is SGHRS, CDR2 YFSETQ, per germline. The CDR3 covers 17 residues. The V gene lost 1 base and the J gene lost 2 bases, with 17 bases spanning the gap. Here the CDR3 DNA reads TGCGCCAGCAGCTTGCGCCCCTGGCGGGGGCCCACAGATACGCAGTATTTT. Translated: CASSLRPWRGPTDTQYF. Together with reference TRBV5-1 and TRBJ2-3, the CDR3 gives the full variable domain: KAGVTQTPRYLIKTRGQQVTLSCSPISGHRSVSWYQQTPGQGLQFLFEYFSETQRNKGNFPGRFSGRQFSNSRSEMNVSTLELGDSALYLCASSLRPWRGPTDTQYFGPGTRLTVL.

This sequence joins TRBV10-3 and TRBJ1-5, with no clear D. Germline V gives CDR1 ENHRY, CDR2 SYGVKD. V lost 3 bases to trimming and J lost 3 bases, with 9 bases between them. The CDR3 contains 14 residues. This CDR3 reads CAISERQDNQPQHF. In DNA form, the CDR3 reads TGTGCCATCAGTGAACGGCAGGACAATCAGCCCCAGCATTTT.

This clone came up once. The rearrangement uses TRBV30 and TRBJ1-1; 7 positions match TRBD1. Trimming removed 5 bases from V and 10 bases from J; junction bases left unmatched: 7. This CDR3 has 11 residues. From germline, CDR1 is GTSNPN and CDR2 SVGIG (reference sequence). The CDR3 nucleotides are TGTGCCTGGGACAGGGCCGTAGCAGCTTTCTTT. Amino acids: CAWDRAVAAFF.

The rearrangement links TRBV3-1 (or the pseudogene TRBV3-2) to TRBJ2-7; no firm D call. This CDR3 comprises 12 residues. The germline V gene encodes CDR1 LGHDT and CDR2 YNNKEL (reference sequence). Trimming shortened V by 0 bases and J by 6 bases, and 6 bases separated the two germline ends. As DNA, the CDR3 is TGTGCCAGCAGCCAAGATCTCTCCGAGCAGTACTTC. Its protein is CASSQDLSEQYF.

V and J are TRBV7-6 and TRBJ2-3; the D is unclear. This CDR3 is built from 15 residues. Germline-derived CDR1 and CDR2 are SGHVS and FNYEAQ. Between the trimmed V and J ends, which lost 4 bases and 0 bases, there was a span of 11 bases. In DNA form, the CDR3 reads TGTGCCAGCAGCTCCCAGATCGCCAGCACAGATACGCAGTATTTT. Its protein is CASSSQIASTDTQYF. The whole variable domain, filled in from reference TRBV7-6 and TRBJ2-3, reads GAGVSQSPRYKVTKRGQDVALRCDPISGHVSLYWYRQALGQGPEFLTYFNYEAQQDKSGLPNDRFSAERPEGSISTLTIQRTEQRDSAMYRCASSSQIASTDTQYFGPGTRLTVL.

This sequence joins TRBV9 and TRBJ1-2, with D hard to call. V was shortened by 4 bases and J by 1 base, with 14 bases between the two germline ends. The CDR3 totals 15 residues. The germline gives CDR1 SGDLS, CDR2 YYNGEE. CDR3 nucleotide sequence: TGTGCCAGCAGCCCCACCCTGAGCGGTAACTATGGCTACACCTTC. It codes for CASSPTLSGNYGYTF.

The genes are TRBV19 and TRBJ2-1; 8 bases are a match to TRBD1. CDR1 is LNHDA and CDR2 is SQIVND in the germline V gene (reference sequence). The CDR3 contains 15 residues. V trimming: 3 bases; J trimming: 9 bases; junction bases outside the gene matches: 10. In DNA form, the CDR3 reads TGTGCCAGTAGTATCCTCGGACAGGGCCAAGGTGAGCAGTTCTTC. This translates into CASSILGQGQGEQFF.

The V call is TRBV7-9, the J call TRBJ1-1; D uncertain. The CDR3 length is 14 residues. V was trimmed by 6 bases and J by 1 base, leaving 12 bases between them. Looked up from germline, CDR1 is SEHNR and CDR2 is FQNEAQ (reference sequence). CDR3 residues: CASRLGVGNTEAFF. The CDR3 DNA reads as TGTGCCAGCAGGCTCGGGGTCGGGAACACTGAAGCTTTCTTT.

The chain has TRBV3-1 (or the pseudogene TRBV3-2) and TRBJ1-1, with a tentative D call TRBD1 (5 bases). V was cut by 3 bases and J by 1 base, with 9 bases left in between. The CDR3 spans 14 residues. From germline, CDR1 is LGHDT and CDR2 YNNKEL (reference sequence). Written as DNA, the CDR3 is TGTGCCAGCAGCCACACAGGACGGAACACTGAAGCTTTCTTT. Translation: CASSHTGRNTEAFF.

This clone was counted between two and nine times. Written as DNA, the CDR3 is TGTGCCAGCAGCGCTACAGGGGGCGGGACTGAAGCTTTCTTT. Its protein product is CASSATGGGTEAFF. The chain is built from TRBV11-3 and TRBJ1-1, with 9 bases identical to TRBD1. After removal of 5 bases from V and 5 bases from J, the junction contained 6 bases not matched to a gene. This CDR3 spans 14 amino acids. Germline loops: CDR1 SGHNT, CDR2 YENEEA.

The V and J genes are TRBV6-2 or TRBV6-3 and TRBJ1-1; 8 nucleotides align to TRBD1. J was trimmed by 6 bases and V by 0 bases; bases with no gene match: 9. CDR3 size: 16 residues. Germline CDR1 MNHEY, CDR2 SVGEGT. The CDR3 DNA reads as TGTGCCAGCAGTTACTCTGCAGACAGGGGTTGGCCTGAAGCTTTCTTT. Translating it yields CASSYSADRGWPEAFF.

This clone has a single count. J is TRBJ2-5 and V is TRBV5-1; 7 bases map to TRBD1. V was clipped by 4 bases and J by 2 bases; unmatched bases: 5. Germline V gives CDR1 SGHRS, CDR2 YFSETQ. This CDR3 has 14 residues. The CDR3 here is CASSTPGQQETQYF. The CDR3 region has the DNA TGCGCCAGCAGCACCCCGGGACAGCAAGAGACCCAGTACTTC.

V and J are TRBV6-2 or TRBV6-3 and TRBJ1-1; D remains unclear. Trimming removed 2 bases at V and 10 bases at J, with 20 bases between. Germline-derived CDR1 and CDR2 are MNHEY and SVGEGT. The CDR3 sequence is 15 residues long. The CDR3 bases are TGTGCCAGCAGTTACCTCCGAGGCACGTCGAGTGGAGCTTTCTTT. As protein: CASSYLRGTSSGAFF.

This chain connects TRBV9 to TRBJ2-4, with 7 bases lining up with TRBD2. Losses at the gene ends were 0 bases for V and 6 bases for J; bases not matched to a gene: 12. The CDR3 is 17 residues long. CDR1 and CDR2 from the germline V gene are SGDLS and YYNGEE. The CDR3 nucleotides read TGTGCCAGCAGCGTAGGCCCCGGGGAGGGGAGGGGAAACATTCAGTACTTC. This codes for CASSVGPGEGRGNIQYF.

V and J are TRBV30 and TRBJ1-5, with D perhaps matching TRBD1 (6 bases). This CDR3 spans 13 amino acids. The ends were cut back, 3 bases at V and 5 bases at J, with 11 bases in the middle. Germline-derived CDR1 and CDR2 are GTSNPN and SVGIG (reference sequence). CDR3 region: CAWSGRGDQPQHF. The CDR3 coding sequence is TGTGCCTGGAGCGGCAGGGGAGATCAGCCCCAGCATTTT.

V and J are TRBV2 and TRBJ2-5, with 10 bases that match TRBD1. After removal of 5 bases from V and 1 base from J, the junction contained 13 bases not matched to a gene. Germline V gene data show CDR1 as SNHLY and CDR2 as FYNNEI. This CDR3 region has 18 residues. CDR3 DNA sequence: TGTGCCAGCAGTCCCCCGGTCGTGGACAGGGGGTTCCAAGAGACCCAGTACTTC. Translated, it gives CASSPPVVDRGFQETQYF.